These T cell receptor beta chains were read from a single sample in a study of OX40 agonist ivuxolimab in advanced cancers. The table came from immunoSEQ multiplex PCR; TCRdb's copy has only in-frame clones and leaves some out. This sample has fewer than 40,000 clones; over 80% occur once, and the top ten carry 15% to 25%. Sequenced here: CD4+ or CD8+ T cells sorted from blood, sampled in a trial of the OX40 agonist ivuxolimab. These receptors all stem from an adult with an advanced solid tumor such as melanoma, head and neck, liver or kidney cancer. CDR3s include the opening cysteine and the closing phenylalanine or tryptophan. The order of the fields is J gene, D gene, V gene, clone size, CDR3 length, CDR3 DNA, CDR3 protein. A D gene is named only where the DNA matches it firmly. Size tells how often a clone was seen (once, few, many) or the class of an expanded clone, and some rows leave it out.

>TRBJ2-3|.|TRBV6-4|.|16
TGTGCCAGCGCTCCTGTAGGGGGGGGCCCACCGGATACGCAGTATTTT
CASAPVGGGPPDTQYF
>TRBJ2-1|TRBD2|TRBV9|.|15
TGTGCCAGCAGCTCGGGACTAGCGGGTATCAATGAGCAGTTCTTC
CASSSGLAGINEQFF
>TRBJ2-3|TRBD2|TRBV27|.|16
TGTGCCAGCAGTTCCCTTCTAGCGGGGGTCACAGATACGCAGTATTTT
CASSSLLAGVTDTQYF
>TRBJ2-4|TRBD2|TRBV10-1|.|22
TGCGCCAGCCAGATTCCGGGACTAGCGGACCCATCACTAGGGTTAGCCAAAAACATTCAGTACTTC
CASQIPGLADPSLGLAKNIQYF
>TRBJ1-5|.|TRBV6-1|few|14
TGTGCCAGCAGTGACGGACATATTGCTCAGCCCCAGCATTTT
CASSDGHIAQPQHF
>TRBJ1-2|TRBD1|TRBV14|.|14
TGTGCCAGCAGCTCCCGGACAGGGACCTATGGCTACACCTTC
CASSSRTGTYGYTF
>TRBJ2-5|.|TRBV11-2|.|13
TGTGCCAGCAGCTTAGTTGGTTCGGGCGGGCAGTACTTC
CASSLVGSGGQYF
>TRBJ1-1|TRBD1|TRBV7-9|.|18
TGTGCCAGCAGCCCGAAACAGGGTGGGACAGGCTTTCTCTTTGGCGCTTTCTTT
CASSPKQGGTGFLFGAFF
>TRBJ2-5|.|TRBV7-9|.|13
TGTGCCAGCAGCTTAAACACCCAAGAGACCCAGTACTTC
CASSLNTQETQYF
>TRBJ2-1|TRBD1|TRBV13|few|14
TGTGCCAGCAGCTTAAGGACAGGGACGAATGAGCAGTTCTTC
CASSLRTGTNEQFF
>TRBJ2-7|TRBD1|TRBV29-1|.|14
TGCAGCGTTCACGGGACAGACAGCTCCTACGAGCAGTACTTC
CSVHGTDSSYEQYF
>TRBJ2-5|.|TRBV7-8|once|13
TGTGCCAGCAGACCAGAAAACCAAGAGACCCAGTACTTC
CASRPENQETQYF
>TRBJ2-1|.|TRBV11-3|.|17
TGTGCCAGCAGCCACGGGAAAGCCGGACAGAATAACAATGAGCAGTTCTTC
CASSHGKAGQNNNEQFF
>TRBJ1-5|TRBD1|TRBV7-3|.|16
TGTGCCAGCAGCTCGAAGGGTGACAGGGGTTATCAGCCCCAGCATTTT
CASSSKGDRGYQPQHF
>TRBJ1-4|TRBD1|TRBV4-1|.|18
TGCGCCAGCAGCCAAGAGGACAGGGCGGCGGCAACTAATGAAAAACTGTTTTTT
CASSQEDRAAATNEKLFF
>TRBJ2-1|.|TRBV9|.|15
TGTGCCAGCAGCGTAGAGGGTCACCCCGGAGATGAGCAGTTCTTC
CASSVEGHPGDEQFF
>TRBJ1-4|.|TRBV6-1|.|14
TGTGCCAGCAGACAGGGAACAACTAATGAAAAACTGTTTTTT
CASRQGTTNEKLFF
>TRBJ2-7|.|TRBV7-2|.|13
TGTGCCAGCAGCTTAGGGACAGCTTACGAGCAGTACTTC
CASSLGTAYEQYF
>TRBJ2-1|.|TRBV7-9|few|11
TGTGCCAGCAGCCTTAGGGCTGAGCAGTTCTTC
CASSLRAEQFF
>TRBJ2-1|.|TRBV7-9|.|19
TGTGCCAGCAGCCCAGGACTCGGCGGGGCGAGCCTCTCCTACAATGAGCAGTTCTTC
CASSPGLGGASLSYNEQFF
>TRBJ1-1|.|TRBV5-6|.|16
TGTGCCAGCAGCCCCCCCTCGGGAGGGCGGAACACTGAAGCTTTCTTT
CASSPPSGGRNTEAFF
>TRBJ2-1|TRBD2|TRBV27|once|14
TGTGCCAGCAGACGAGCGGGGGGGGAGAATGAGCAGTTCTTC
CASRRAGGENEQFF
>TRBJ2-7|TRBD1|TRBV5-1|.|14
TGCGCCAGCAGCCCGGACAGGGCAGAAGGCGAGCAGTACTTC
CASSPDRAEGEQYF
>TRBJ2-1|.|TRBV6-1|.|14
TGTGCCAGCAGTGAGACTAGTAGTTTCATCGAGCAGTTCTTC
CASSETSSFIEQFF
>TRBJ2-7|TRBD1|TRBV11-2|once|14
TGTGCCAGCAGCTTAGGGACAGGGGAGGGAGAGCAGTACTTC
CASSLGTGEGEQYF
>TRBJ2-7|.|TRBV9|.|15
TGTGCCAGCAGCCCCACGCCCGCGGCCTCCTACGAGCAGTACTTC
CASSPTPAASYEQYF
>TRBJ2-3|TRBD2|TRBV6-1|few|15
TGTGCCAGCAGCCCCAATAGCGGGGGGTTCTCTACGCAGTATTTT
CASSPNSGGFSTQYF
>TRBJ2-3|TRBD2|TRBV10-3|many|15
TGTGCCATAGCGGGAGGGTCATTGATCACAGATACGCAGTATTTT
CAIAGGSLITDTQYF
>TRBJ2-7|.|TRBV10-3|.|15
TGTGCCATCAGTGCCCCGAGCCAGATGCTCTACGAGCAGTACTTC
CAISAPSQMLYEQYF
>TRBJ2-7|.|TRBV6-5|.|12
TGTGCCAGCAGTGAAAGAGGCTACGAGCAGTACTTC
CASSERGYEQYF
>TRBJ2-7|.|TRBV7-8|.|16
TGTGCCAGCAGCTCGAATTATGACAGTATAACCTACGAGCAGTACTTC
CASSSNYDSITYEQYF
>TRBJ2-1|TRBD2|TRBV9|once|15
TGTGCCAGCAGCGTAAGCGGGAGTGGTTACAATGAGCAGTTCTTC
CASSVSGSGYNEQFF
>TRBJ2-7|.|TRBV7-9|.|19
TGTGCCAGCAGCTCCACAGGGGCGGCGGGACTGTTCAGCTCCTACGAGCAGTACTTC
CASSSTGAAGLFSSYEQYF
>TRBJ2-7|.|TRBV27|.|14
TGTGCCAGCAGTTTAGGTGGGAACCCCTACGAGCAGTACTTC
CASSLGGNPYEQYF
>TRBJ2-7|TRBD1|TRBV7-7|few|13
TGTGCTAGCAAAGACAGGGGACCCTACGAGCAGTACTTC
CASKDRGPYEQYF
>TRBJ2-1|.|TRBV7-8|once|17
TGTGCCAGCAGTCCCCGAGGGGACCCCCCCTTGGACAATGAGCAGTTCTTC
CASSPRGDPPLDNEQFF
>TRBJ1-5|TRBD1|TRBV19|.|15
TGTGCCAGTAGTATATGGGACAGGGGTAGTCAGCCCCAGCATTTT
CASSIWDRGSQPQHF
>TRBJ1-1|TRBD1|TRBV5-4|.|15
TGTGCCAGCACCCGAACAGGGGAGGGGCACACTGAAGCTTTCTTT
CASTRTGEGHTEAFF